The T cell receptor (beta chain) under discussion was sequenced for a study of blood T cell repertoires in COVID-19. Some clones are missing from TCRdb's copy, which holds only in-frame ones; the method was immunoSEQ multiplex PCR. Here the sample spans 170,000 or so clones, about 87% being singletons. V gave up 3 bases and J gave up 0 bases, with 14 bases separating them. The CDR3 runs 16 residues. The germline V gene has CDR1 LNHDA and CDR2 SQIVND (reference sequence). Sequencing input: peripheral blood. This TCR derives from a man aged 35-49 years with active or convalescent COVID-19. This chain joins TRBV19 and TRBJ1-1; D not certain. The CDR3 coding sequence is TGTGCCAGTAGTATCTCCCTGGCGGCAATGAACACTGAAGCTTTCTTT. It encodes CASSISLAAMNTEAFF.